Given below is one TCR beta chain in context. The data were obtained in a study of OX40 agonist ivuxolimab in advanced cancers. Prior autoimmune disease or systemic immunosuppression barred patients. Using immunoSEQ multiplex PCR, the repertoire was profiled, and TCRdb retains in-frame clones only, with some absent. This table has some 44,000 clones, around 88% appearing once. CDR1 and CDR2 (germline): SGHVS, FQNEAQ. This CDR3 is built from 12 residues. Trimming shortened V by 1 base and J by 3 bases, and 3 bases separated the two germline ends. This specimen consisted of CD4+ or CD8+ T cells sorted from blood, obtained in a trial of the OX40 agonist ivuxolimab. This receptor was obtained from an adult with an advanced solid tumor such as melanoma, head and neck, liver or kidney cancer. The V and J genes are TRBV7-8 and TRBJ1-1; D remains unclear. This CDR3 is CASSLVDTEAFF. The CDR3 DNA reads TGTGCCAGCAGCTTAGTGGACACTGAAGCTTTCTTT.